A single sample gave rise to the 25 T cell receptor beta chains below, sequenced in a study of blood T cell repertoires in COVID-19. This table comes from immunoSEQ multiplex PCR, and its TCRdb copy is limited to in-frame clones, with some not included. This table holds just under 90,000 clones, roughly 88% found once. Sequencing was carried out using peripheral blood. These receptors were obtained from an elderly woman with acute or convalescent COVID-19.

The CDR3 DNA reads as TGTGCCAGCAGCTTCCCCGACAGGGGGTATGGCTACACCTTC. Protein sequence: CASSFPDRGYGYTF. V is TRBV7-2 and J is TRBJ1-2; 9 bases line up with TRBD1. The germline CDR1 and CDR2 sequences are SGHTA and FQGNSA. This CDR3 has 14 amino acids. Trimming removed 3 bases from V and 5 bases from J; junction bases left unmatched: 4.

The chain carries TRBV3-1 (or the pseudogene TRBV3-2) and TRBJ2-1; 8 positions match TRBD2. Germline V lookup: CDR1 LGHDT, CDR2 YNNKEL (reference sequence). This CDR3 comprises 15 residues. After removal of 4 bases from V and 4 bases from J, the junction contained 6 bases not matched to a gene. This CDR3 is CASSRIAGFYNEQFF. The CDR3 DNA follows: TGTGCCAGCAGCCGAATAGCGGGGTTTTACAATGAGCAGTTCTTC.

The genes are TRBV7-2 and TRBJ2-1; D perhaps matches TRBD2 (6 bases). The CDR3 extends over 18 amino acids. V was clipped by 5 bases and J by 4 bases, with 24 bases between them. Germline CDR1 SGHTA, CDR2 FQGNSA. CDR3 sequence (DNA): TGTGCCAGCAGCCACGTTTCAGGTCTGGGAGGAGGTTACAATGAGCAGTTCTTC. Its protein product is CASSHVSGLGGGYNEQFF.

The gene calls are TRBV4-3 and TRBJ1-5, with 10 bases identical to TRBD1. The J segment lost 5 bases and the V segment lost 0 bases, leaving 1 base of the junction unmatched. The germline gives CDR1 LGHNA, CDR2 YSLEER. CDR3 length equals 15 residues. The CDR3 DNA follows: TGCGCCAGCAGCCAAGATGGGACAGGGGATCAGCCCCAGCATTTT. This gives the protein CASSQDGTGDQPQHF.

The CDR3 DNA reads as TGTGCCATCATGGCGGCAGACTCCTACGAGCAGTACTTC. This encodes CAIMAADSYEQYF. The chain recombines TRBV10-3 with TRBJ2-7; D is ambiguous. This CDR3 is built from 13 residues. Trimming cost V 7 bases and J 0 bases, with 10 bases left between them. CDR1 and CDR2 from the germline V gene are ENHRY and SYGVKD.

The rearrangement joins TRBV5-1 to TRBJ2-1; 8 positions agree with TRBD1. CDR3 length: 15 residues. From germline, CDR1 is SGHRS and CDR2 YFSETQ. The trim removed 0 bases at V and 4 bases at J, leaving 3 bases unmatched. CDR3 sequence reads: CASSLADRVYNEQFF. For the CDR3, the DNA is TGCGCCAGCAGCTTGGCGGACAGGGTATACAATGAGCAGTTCTTC.

The V call is TRBV14, the J call TRBJ2-4, with D tentatively TRBD2 (5 bases). CDR3 size: 15 residues. The germline V gene encodes CDR1 SGHDN and CDR2 FVKESK. V was trimmed by 4 bases and J by 9 bases, leaving 19 bases between them. This CDR3 reads CASSPLAGRLGIQYF. In nucleotides, the CDR3 is TGTGCCAGCAGCCCCCTAGCCGGGCGGCTTGGCATTCAGTACTTC. Drawing the rest from reference TRBV14 and TRBJ2-4, the complete variable domain is EAGVTQFPSHSVIEKGQTVTLRCDPISGHDNLYWYRRVMGKEIKFLLHFVKESKQDESGMPNNRFLAERTGGTYSTLKVQPAELEDSGVYFCASSPLAGRLGIQYFGAGTRLSVL.

CDR3 nucleotides: TGTGCCAGTAGTTTTGGCCAGGGAAACTATGGCTACACCTTC. It codes for CASSFGQGNYGYTF. The genes are TRBV19 and TRBJ1-2; a weak D match, TRBD1 (5 bases). Trimming removed 5 bases from V and 2 bases from J, with 12 bases in between. CDR1 LNHDA and CDR2 SQIVND come from the germline V gene (reference sequence). The CDR3 loop spans 14 amino acids.

The chain employs TRBV7-2 and TRBJ1-4; tentative D call: TRBD1 (6 bases). This CDR3 contains 14 residues. Trimming shortened V by 5 bases and J by 2 bases, and 9 bases separated the two germline ends. Germline-derived CDR1 and CDR2 are SGHTA and FQGNSA. The CDR3 DNA is TGTGCCAGCAGCCGGCAGGGGACTAATGAAAAACTGTTTTTT. Translated, it gives CASSRQGTNEKLFF.

The rearrangement links TRBV2 to TRBJ1-5; 7 positions agree with TRBD1. Per the germline V gene, CDR1 is SNHLY and CDR2 is FYNNEI. This CDR3 comprises 16 residues. The J segment lost 4 bases and the V segment lost 3 bases, leaving 9 bases of the junction unmatched. The CDR3 DNA is TGTGCCAGCAGTGAGGGACAGCGGGAGTATAATCAGCCCCAGCATTTT. This encodes CASSEGQREYNQPQHF.

This clone was observed a few times. The CDR3 DNA sequence: TGTGCCAGCTCCTCATCTTCCAGTTCCGGACTAGCAGCTAGCACAGATACGCAGTATTTT. Encoded protein: CASSSSSSSGLAASTDTQYF. The chain has TRBV18 and TRBJ2-3; 8 nucleotides agree with TRBD2. This CDR3 contains 20 residues. The junction had 20 bases not matched to a gene; V was cut back by 6 bases and J by 0 bases. CDR1 is KGHSH, CDR2 LQKENI, per germline.

This chain links TRBV18 with TRBJ1-2; possible D gene TRBD1, 5 bases. The CDR3 length is 14 residues. Germline CDR1 reads KGHSH; CDR2 reads LQKENI. V lost 2 bases and J 6 bases, leaving 13 bases between the germline ends. For the CDR3, the DNA is TGTGCCAGCTCACCAGGGGCAGGTTCGGATGGCTACACCTTC. Its protein is CASSPGAGSDGYTF.

The chain is built from TRBV6-5 and TRBJ1-2; the D is unclear. This CDR3 has 13 amino acids. The V end lost 7 bases, the J end lost 6 bases, and 15 bases lay between the germline ends. Germline CDR1 MNHEY, CDR2 SVGAGI. CDR3 region: CASNREGSDGYTF. DNA for the CDR3: TGTGCCAGCAATCGGGAGGGTAGCGATGGCTACACCTTC.

The rearrangement joins TRBV5-4 to TRBJ2-3, with no clear D. This CDR3 contains 13 residues. The germline V and J ends were trimmed by 3 bases and 4 bases, with 9 bases remaining between them. Per germline, CDR1 SGHNT and CDR2 YYREEE (reference sequence). CDR3 in amino acids: CASSSVSPDTQYF. The CDR3 DNA follows: TGTGCCAGCAGCTCCGTTTCCCCAGATACGCAGTATTTT.

The V and J genes are TRBV9 and TRBJ2-5; tentative D call: TRBD2 (5 bases). The ends were cut back, 0 bases at V and 6 bases at J, with 9 bases in the middle. Germline V CDR1 and CDR2: SGDLS, YYNGEE. There are 13 residues in the CDR3. CDR3 sequence: CASSVGSEQTQYF. The CDR3 DNA sequence: TGTGCCAGCAGCGTAGGTAGCGAGCAGACCCAGTACTTC.

The V gene is TRBV5-1, the J gene TRBJ2-5, with D perhaps TRBD2 (5 bases). Deletions cut 2 bases from V and 2 bases from J, with 16 bases between. This CDR3 spans 16 amino acids. The germline gives CDR1 SGHRS, CDR2 YFSETQ. CDR3 amino acids: CASSLPSASLQETQYF. Written as DNA, the CDR3 is TGCGCCAGCAGCTTACCCTCGGCTAGCCTACAAGAGACCCAGTACTTC.

This chain joins TRBV9 and TRBJ2-2, with no clear D. Per the germline V gene, CDR1 is SGDLS and CDR2 is YYNGEE. The CDR3 loop spans 14 amino acids. With 0 bases removed from V and 4 bases from J, the gap between germline ends came to 7 bases. This CDR3 reads CASSVVAFTGELFF. The CDR3, as DNA: TGTGCCAGCAGCGTAGTGGCTTTCACCGGGGAGCTGTTTTTT.

This clone has only one observation. The chain combines TRBV11-2 with TRBJ2-2; possibly TRBD2 for D (5 bases). There are 15 residues in the CDR3. The V and J ends lost 1 base and 7 bases respectively, with 13 bases between them. Germline CDR1 SGHAT, CDR2 FQNNGV. The CDR3 coding sequence is TGTGCCAGCAGCTTAGGGATCTCGGGGATCGGGGAGCTGTTTTTT. Amino acids: CASSLGISGIGELFF.

Details on this clone: The CDR3 end shows no conserved phenylalanine or tryptophan, and so a read error is likely. The DNA is omitted, as the CDR3 cannot be located on it reliably, and the CDR3 follows TCRdb's listing. The chain has TRBV3-1 (or the pseudogene TRBV3-2) and TRBJ2-7; the D call of TRBD1 is as the table states it, not checked on the DNA. CDR1 and CDR2 (germline): LGHDT, YNNKEL (reference sequence). The CDR3 is 12 residues long, counting both termini. CDR3 region: CASSQGQGQGTL.

This clone was picked up a small number of times. In DNA form, the CDR3 reads TGCGCCAGCAGCCAGGCCGGAGACAGGGAACCCTACAATGAGCAGTTCTTC. Encoded protein: CASSQAGDREPYNEQFF. The chain couples TRBV4-3 to TRBJ2-1; TRBD1 agrees at 7 bases. Germline V gene sequence: CDR1 LGHNA, CDR2 YSLEER. The CDR3 totals 17 residues. V dropped 3 bases and J dropped 2; count of bases not matched to a gene: 10.

This rearrangement joins TRBV18 to TRBJ1-1, with D hard to call. The V end lost 2 bases, the J end lost 0 bases, and 16 bases lay between the germline ends. The length of the CDR3 is 17 residues. Germline CDR1 reads KGHSH; CDR2 reads LQKENI. The CDR3 DNA reads as TGTGCCAGCTCACCAGCAGCGGGGTCAAGAATGAACACTGAAGCTTTCTTT. Amino acid sequence: CASSPAAGSRMNTEAFF.

The CDR3 bases are TGTGCCAGCAGTCAGATGGACAATGAGCAGTTCTTC. Translated, it gives CASSQMDNEQFF. V is TRBV12-3 or TRBV12-4 and J is TRBJ2-1; D remains ambiguous. The germline V and J ends were trimmed by 5 bases and 5 bases, with 7 bases remaining between them. This CDR3 has 12 amino acids.

V is TRBV7-2 and J is TRBJ1-1; D is possibly TRBD1 (5 bases). Germline V gene lookup returns CDR1 SGHTA and CDR2 FQGNSA. V lost 5 bases, J lost 5 bases, and 15 bases lay in between. This CDR3 has 14 residues. The CDR3 nucleotides are TGTGCCAGCAGCCTCCAGGGTTTTTTAACTGAAGCTTTCTTT. It encodes CASSLQGFLTEAFF. Full variable domain (outside the CDR3, taken from reference TRBV7-2 and TRBJ1-1): GAGVSQSPSNKVTEKGKDVELRCDPISGHTALYWYRQSLGQGLEFLIYFQGNSAPDKSGLPSDRFSAERTGGSVSTLTIQRTQQEDSAVYLCASSLQGFLTEAFFGQGTRLTVV.

The chain couples TRBV4-3 to TRBJ2-2; D gene unclear. Germline CDR1 reads LGHNA; CDR2 reads YSLEER. This CDR3 is built from 14 residues. V gave up 3 bases and J gave up 4 bases, with 9 bases separating them. The CDR3 loop reads CASSHLHFTGELFF. In nucleotides, the CDR3 is TGCGCCAGCAGCCACCTTCACTTCACCGGGGAGCTGTTTTTT.

The chain combines TRBV9 with TRBJ2-1; TRBD1 aligns across 7 bases. Losses at the gene ends were 4 bases for V and 4 bases for J; bases not matched to a gene: 11. This CDR3 is built from 16 residues. The germline V gene encodes CDR1 SGDLS and CDR2 YYNGEE. CDR3 amino acids: CASSPFRDRSYNEQFF. The CDR3, as DNA: TGTGCCAGCAGCCCCTTCCGGGACAGATCATACAATGAGCAGTTCTTC.